Listed here are 25 T cell receptor beta chains from one sample, sequenced in a study of T cells after yellow fever vaccination (dated by TCRdb to 2018 to 2020). The meaning of the sample's treatment or condition label: live attenuated yellow fever vaccine strain. Library method: 5' RACE. The sample was run on an Illumina HiSeq 2500. TCRdb trimmed public reads at Q25 via fastp, called clones via MiXCR and kept in-frame beta chains. Merged by CDR3 protein, the rows form single entries marked with the most common genes and DNA. The sample table records about 400,000 distinct CDR3 sequences; 6% to 8% of these occur just once. 15% of the sample is taken by the ten largest. The sequenced sample was PBMCs, obtained 5 days after the yellow fever booster vaccination. The receptors were sampled from a man aged 25 to 40 who received the YFV17D yellow fever vaccine.

Only a few counts were recorded for this clonotype. The CDR3 loop reads CSAPTTALENTGELFF. The CDR3 DNA reads as TGCAGCGCCCCGACTACCGCTCTTGAGAACACCGGGGAGCTGTTTTTT. This chain connects TRBV29-1 to TRBJ2-2; perhaps TRBD2 as D (5 bases). This CDR3 contains 16 residues. Looked up from germline, CDR1 is SQVTM and CDR2 is ANQGSEA. The V end was cut by 7 bases, the J end by 1 base, with 19 bases between.

This clonotype was counted at least ten times. The junction does not match germline at one end; this may be a read error. The chain links TRBV20-1 to TRBJ2-5; D is possibly TRBD2 (5 bases). There are 12 residues in the CDR3. The germline CDR1 and CDR2 sequences are DFQATT and SNEGSKA (reference sequence). In DNA, the CDR3 is TGCAGCGCTAAGGCCCGAGGGGAGACCCAGTACTTC. This translates into CSAKARGETQYF.

In this sample, this clonotype turned up many times. The rearrangement links TRBV5-1 to TRBJ2-7, with TRBD1 matching 8 bases. Looked up from germline, CDR1 is SGHRS and CDR2 is YFSETQ. The CDR3 is 14 amino acids. J was trimmed by 3 bases and V by 4 bases; bases with no gene match: 6. The CDR3 DNA is TGCGCCAGCAGCGGGTTTGACAGGGGCTACGAGCAGTACTTC. Translated, it gives CASSGFDRGYEQYF.

This clonotype showed up just a few times. This chain joins TRBV5-5 and TRBJ2-7, with a possible D match to TRBD1 (5 bases). Trimming cost V 0 bases and J 5 bases, with 12 bases left between them. Germline loops: CDR1 SGHKS, CDR2 YYEKEE (reference sequence). This CDR3 contains 14 residues. This chain's CDR3 is CASSLERTMDEQYF. CDR3 in DNA: TGTGCCAGCAGCTTGGAGAGGACAATGGACGAGCAGTACTTC.

The CDR3 here is CASSRLKGAEAFF. The CDR3 DNA reads as TGCGCCAGCAGCCGACTTAAGGGGGCTGAAGCTTTCTTT. This chain links TRBV5-1 with TRBJ1-1; D is perhaps TRBD1 (6 bases). CDR3 size: 13 residues. V shed 4 bases and J shed 6 bases, with 13 bases lying between them. Germline loops: CDR1 SGHRS, CDR2 YFSETQ.

The V call is TRBV9, the J call TRBJ2-7; 7 positions agree with TRBD2. There are 15 residues in the CDR3. The V gene end was trimmed by 4 bases and the J gene end by 6 bases; junction bases not matched to a gene: 13. The germline V gene encodes CDR1 SGDLS and CDR2 YYNGEE. CDR3 amino acids: CASSTASGDYSEQYF. Here the CDR3 DNA reads TGTGCCAGCAGCACCGCTAGCGGCGATTATTCCGAGCAGTACTTC.

This clonotype was seen many times. This chain connects TRBV5-1 to TRBJ2-1, with 7 positions matching TRBD1. CDR1 is SGHRS, CDR2 YFSETQ, per germline. The CDR3 runs 13 residues. With V trimmed by 4 bases and J by 7 bases, 5 bases remained unmatched. CDR3 sequence reads: CASSTDRANEQFF. CDR3 bases: TGCGCCAGCAGCACTGACAGGGCAAATGAGCAGTTCTTC.

This chain uses TRBV7-3 with TRBJ2-7; D is possibly TRBD1 or TRBD2 (5 bases each). V was cut by 8 bases and J by 2 bases, with 22 bases left in between. Looked up from germline, CDR1 is SGHTA and CDR2 is FQGTGA. This CDR3 is built from 16 residues. CDR3 sequence reads: CASSLFPGPGPYEQYF. CDR3 in DNA: TGTGCCAGCTCCCTATTCCCGGGACCGGGGCCCTACGAGCAGTACTTC.

This clonotype was found a few times. The gene calls are TRBV7-2 and TRBJ2-7, with 10 bases lining up with TRBD2. Germline assignment: CDR1 SGHTA and CDR2 FQGNSA. CDR3 length: 14 residues. The ends lost 6 bases at V and 6 bases at J; junction bases unmatched: 8. CDR3 in amino acids: CASRQAGGPGEQYF. Here the CDR3 DNA reads TGTGCCAGCAGACAAGCGGGAGGGCCGGGCGAGCAGTACTTC.

In this sample, this clonotype turned up many times. This chain connects TRBV24-1 to TRBJ2-7, with no clear D. Germline V gene sequence: CDR1 KGHDR, CDR2 SFDVKD. Trimming cost V 5 bases and J 2 bases, with 12 bases left between them. CDR3 length equals 14 residues. In DNA form, the CDR3 reads TGTGCCACCAGTGGGCAGTCCGACGCCTACGAGCAGTACTTC. This gives the protein CATSGQSDAYEQYF.

This chain joins TRBV19 and TRBJ2-1; D call uncertain. The CDR3 contains 16 residues. The ends were cut back, 5 bases at V and 0 bases at J, with 14 bases in the middle. Looked up from germline, CDR1 is LNHDA and CDR2 is SQIVND (reference sequence). The CDR3 DNA is TGTGCCAGTAGTTCCGGGCACCCCCGCTCCTACAATGAGCAGTTCTTC. This translates into CASSSGHPRSYNEQFF. The full variable domain, completed using reference TRBV19 and TRBJ2-1, is DGGITQSPKYLFRKEGQNVTLSCEQNLNHDAMYWYRQDPGQGLRLIYYSQIVNDFQKGDIAEGYSVSREKKESFPLTVTSAQKNPTAFYLCASSSGHPRSYNEQFFGPGTRLTVL.

In its sample, this clonotype was seen a few times. The gene calls are TRBV12-3 or TRBV12-4 and TRBJ2-2; D is unresolved. The CDR3 is made up of 12 amino acids. The V end lost 3 bases, the J end lost 8 bases, and 7 bases lay between the germline ends. CDR3 nucleotide sequence: TGTGCCAGCAGTTTCGGCGAAGGGGAGCTGTTTTTT. It codes for CASSFGEGELFF.

This clonotype has a count of ten or more. The chain carries TRBV4-3 and TRBJ2-5; D remains ambiguous. V was clipped by 2 bases and J by 5 bases, with 6 bases between them. Germline CDR1 reads LGHNA; CDR2 reads YSLEER. The CDR3 has 12 residues. The CDR3 sequence is CASSQYGETQYF. The CDR3 DNA reads as TGCGCCAGCAGCCAATACGGGGAGACCCAGTACTTC.

The gene calls are TRBV7-2 and TRBJ1-3; 8 nucleotides agree with TRBD1. Germline CDR1 reads SGHTA; CDR2 reads FQGNSA. There are 15 residues in the CDR3. With 5 bases clipped from V and 4 bases from J, the junction kept 7 bases outside the gene matches. CDR3 sequence: CASSRTGGSGNTIYF. CDR3 coding DNA: TGTGCCAGCAGCAGAACAGGGGGATCCGGAAACACCATATATTTT.

This clonotype was counted a few times. The chain combines TRBV5-4 with TRBJ2-2, with 8 nucleotides matching TRBD2. The germline V gene has CDR1 SGHNT and CDR2 YYREEE (reference sequence). The CDR3 is made up of 15 amino acids. The V gene end was trimmed by 5 bases and the J gene end by 3 bases; junction bases not matched to a gene: 6. The CDR3 protein is CASRDGLAYTGELFF. In nucleotides, the CDR3 is TGTGCCAGCAGAGATGGACTAGCCTACACCGGGGAGCTGTTTTTT.

CDR3 loop: CASRSAETQYF. CDR3 sequence (DNA): TGTGCCAGCAGATCTGCTGAGACCCAGTACTTC. V gene TRBV6-5 combines with J gene TRBJ2-5, with unresolved D. V was trimmed by 6 bases and J by 5 bases, leaving 7 bases between them. Per germline, CDR1 MNHEY and CDR2 SVGAGI. There are 11 residues in the CDR3.

This clonotype was seen a few times. The rearrangement joins TRBV4-3 to TRBJ1-4, with a possible D match to TRBD1 (5 bases). Germline V gene lookup returns CDR1 LGHNA and CDR2 YSLEER. The V and J ends lost 4 bases and 4 bases respectively, with 22 bases between them. The CDR3 runs to 18 residues. CDR3 nucleotides: TGCGCCAGCAGCCCCACTCACAGGTCGGGGGGTGGTAATGAAAAACTGTTTTTT. It is translated as CASSPTHRSGGGNEKLFF.

There are a few counts of this clonotype. The chain carries TRBV7-2 and TRBJ2-3; 9 bases fit TRBD2. J gave up 8 bases and V 5 bases, and 5 bases lay outside the gene matches. Per germline, CDR1 SGHTA and CDR2 FQGNSA. The CDR3 length is 13 residues. CDR3 in DNA: TGTGCCAGCAGCCCGGCGGGACTAGCTACGCAGTATTTT. This translates into CASSPAGLATQYF.

In this sample, this clonotype turned up many times. The V gene is TRBV12-3 or TRBV12-4, the J gene TRBJ1-5, with D perhaps TRBD1 (6 bases). CDR3 length equals 15 residues. The V gene lost 6 bases and the J gene lost 4 bases, with 16 bases spanning the gap. CDR3 protein: CASRTTGQGNQPQHF. The CDR3 nucleotides are TGTGCCAGCAGAACTACAGGGCAAGGGAATCAGCCCCAGCATTTT.

This clonotype was counted many times. This chain links TRBV7-2 with TRBJ2-7, with a tentative D call TRBD1 (7 bases). This CDR3 has 15 residues. The germline V and J ends were trimmed by 1 base and 3 bases, with 13 bases remaining between them. Germline lookup yields CDR1 SGHTA and CDR2 FQGNSA. The CDR3 region has the DNA TGTGCCAGCAGCTTAGGACAGGGAGGCTTCTACGAGCAGTACTTC. Amino acid sequence: CASSLGQGGFYEQYF.

Only a few counts were recorded for this clonotype. This rearrangement joins TRBV6-5 to TRBJ2-7; D might be TRBD1 (5 bases). The CDR3 length is 15 residues. V lost 4 bases and J lost 1, with 14 bases in between. From germline, CDR1 is MNHEY and CDR2 SVGAGI. CDR3 sequence reads: CASSSPRQPSYEQYF. Written as DNA, the CDR3 is TGTGCCAGCAGTTCCCCGAGACAGCCATCCTACGAGCAGTACTTC.

This clonotype has a handful of counts. An end of the junction differs from the germline gene, which may be a read error. The chain carries TRBV20-1 and TRBJ2-5; TRBD2 matches 7 bases. The germline CDR1 and CDR2 sequences are DFQATT and SNEGSKA (reference sequence). The CDR3 has 16 amino acids. CDR3 loop: CCAREGRWEGGETQYF. In DNA, the CDR3 is TGCTGTGCTAGAGAAGGACGGTGGGAGGGAGGTGAGACCCAGTACTTC.

This chain links TRBV5-8 with TRBJ2-5; TRBD1 agrees at 7 bases. The CDR3 is made up of 13 amino acids. The germline V gene encodes CDR1 SGHTS and CDR2 YDEGEE. Germline trimming cut 8 bases from V and 3 bases from J; bases unmatched to any gene: 7. This CDR3 reads CARSPGTEETQYF. The CDR3 DNA reads TGTGCCAGGAGCCCCGGGACAGAAGAGACCCAGTACTTC.

The chain is built from TRBV19 and TRBJ1-1, with 7 bases aligning to TRBD1. The CDR3 totals 14 residues. The germline V gene encodes CDR1 LNHDA and CDR2 SQIVND (reference sequence). The ends lost 6 bases at V and 1 base at J; junction bases unmatched: 5. Here the CDR3 reads CASRETGWNTEAFF. The CDR3 DNA is TGTGCCAGTAGAGAGACAGGGTGGAACACTGAAGCTTTCTTT.

The CDR3 DNA follows: TGTGCCAGCAATCCGACCGTCCTCGGGACAGATACGCAGTATTTT. It yields the protein CASNPTVLGTDTQYF. The J gene is TRBJ2-3, the V gene TRBV7-9, with unresolved D. The CDR3 spans 15 residues. The V gene's germline CDR1 is SEHNR and CDR2 FQNEAQ (reference sequence). With 7 bases removed from V and 3 bases from J, the gap between germline ends came to 17 bases. The whole variable domain, filled in from reference TRBV7-9 and TRBJ2-3, reads DTGVSQNPRHKITKRGQNVTFRCDPISEHNRLYWYRQTLGQGPEFLTYFQNEAQLEKSRLLSDRFSAERPKGSFSTLEIQRTEQGDSAMYLCASNPTVLGTDTQYFGPGTRLTVL.